This note documents a single TCR beta chain sequence. The antigen remains undetermined. The read ends 3 residues before the CDR3 terminus; that terminus is restored from the germline J gene. Assay used: immunoSEQ multiplex PCR; TCRdb lists only in-frame clones, some missing. In total, the table holds around 23,000 clones. Trimming shortened V by 0 bases and J by 4 bases, and 12 bases separated the two germline ends. Germline CDR1 reads DFQATT; CDR2 reads SNEGSKA (reference sequence). The CDR3 totals 14 residues. This sample is part of a study of T cells in women clearing cervical HPV infection. Study information: Blood came at first lesion visit for cases, post-clearance for controls. Study-wide findings and caveats: Controls had more TRBV6-7 (0.16%) than cases (around 0.11%). Combining TCR richness with V gene abundances gave about 0.87 AUC.

Sequencing was performed on blood buffy coat. This chain links TRBV20-1 with TRBJ1-2, with D unclear. This clonotype was obtained from a woman between 18 and 75 years old with a cervical HPV16 infection that either progressed to CIN3+ or cleared (not recorded which). Incomplete CDR3 DNA: TGCAGTGCTAGAGATCGTGGCAGTACCTATGGC. Encoded protein: CSARDRGSTYG. The CDR3 as a whole reads CSARDRGSTYGYTF.